Sequencing of this TCR beta chain was carried out in a study of resident and recirculating memory T cells in vitiligo (dated by TCRdb to the late 2010s). Study-level background: For TCR beta sequencing, epidermis was obtained by shave biopsy from two lesional and two nonlesional sites, and PBMCs were also collected, from each of a few stable vitiligo patients. Without cell sorting, samples were homogenized immediately before genomic DNA was extracted using the Qiagen DNeasy Blood & Tissue Kit. The goal of the human TCR beta sequencing was to check whether lesional vitiligo skin contained specific clones that differed from the clones found in nonlesional skin and blood. The study at large found these results: Clonality was not the same from one vitiligo lesion to another, and no unique dominant TCR clone turned up. Mechanistic studies in the future are needed to assess how much the detected T cell clones and the human Trm pools versus Tcm pools each contribute. Overlap and correlation analysis showed no significant repertoire overlap between biopsies except for each lesion with itself, even within a single patient. Because TCR sequences were not shared across biopsy sites or across patients, the findings suggest that different lesions are infiltrated by different T cell clones, a pattern described as private specificity.

The germline ends are 10 bases apart after V is trimmed by 0 bases and J by 2 bases. Measured from the cysteine to the phenylalanine, the CDR3 is 15 residues long. The only DNA kept is the CDR3, 45 bases in frame from the first base. CDR1 and CDR2 are read off the germline V gene (reference sequence) as LNHNV and YYDKDF. Vitiligo counted as stable when lesions had not changed during the previous 6 months. To count as stable, patients also needed to show no confetti depigmentation, which is a clinical sign of active vitiligo. Any patient who had received treatment in the previous three months was excluded. PBMCs were isolated from heparinized blood by Ficoll density gradient centrifugation and then flash-frozen. On this clone: The target of this receptor is not known. No much larger clonotype is one base removed from it; base qualities were not supplied.

The immunoSEQ hsTCRB kit was used to amplify TCR beta chains from the genomic DNA. Sequencing of TCR beta libraries was performed on an Illumina MiSeq instrument by the immunoSEQ service. The paper's data handling went like this. Analysis of the repertoire data was performed with the immunoSEQ Analyzer. Sourced from immuneACCESS, this table was stored by TCRdb with only in-frame sequences that have V and J called. A share of the clones is absent; for the studies checked, an unresolved V gene accounts for under half, and the remainder has no known explanation. V and J calls and clone size are copied from that table; D and trimming were computed from the DNA. This sample holds approximately 69,000 clones; roughly 92% were observed only once. Less than 5.5% of the sample belongs to the ten largest clones.

Input material: blood. This TCR came from a male donor with vitiligo. The chain uses TRBV15 and TRBJ2-5; TRBD2 could be the D gene, as 5 bases match. At the DNA level, the sequence is TGTGCCACCAGCAGAGATAAAAGGGAGCAAGAGACCCAGTACTTC. Its protein product is CATSRDKREQETQYF.